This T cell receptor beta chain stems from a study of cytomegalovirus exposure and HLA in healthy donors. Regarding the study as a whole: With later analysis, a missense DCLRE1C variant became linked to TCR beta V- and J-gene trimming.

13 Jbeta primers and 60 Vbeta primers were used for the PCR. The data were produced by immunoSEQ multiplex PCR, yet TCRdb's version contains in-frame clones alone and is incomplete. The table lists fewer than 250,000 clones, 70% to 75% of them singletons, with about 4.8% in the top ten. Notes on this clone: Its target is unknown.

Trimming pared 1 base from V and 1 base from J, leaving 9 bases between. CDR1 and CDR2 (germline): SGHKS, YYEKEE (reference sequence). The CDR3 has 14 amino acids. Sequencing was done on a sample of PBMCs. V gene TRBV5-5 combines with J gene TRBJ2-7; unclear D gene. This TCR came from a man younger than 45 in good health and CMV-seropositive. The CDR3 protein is CASSLSSRSYEQYF. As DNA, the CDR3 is TGTGCCAGCAGCTTGTCGTCGCGTTCCTACGAGCAGTACTTC.